This T cell receptor beta chain appears in the sequencing data of a study of response to subunit inactivated influenza vaccine. General study results and limits: After each seasonal influenza vaccination, few new T cells are recruited, the authors suggested.

In regard to this clonotype: Its target is unknown.

Via MiXCR, TCRdb re-called the RT-PCR reads, giving one row per CDR3 protein. Of around 170,000 distinct CDR3 sequences in the sample, around 11% are singletons; the top ten hold approximately 39%. Trimming took off 6 bases at V and 3 bases at J, with 20 bases between the two ends. The CDR3 totals 16 residues. Germline V gene lookup returns CDR1 WNHNN and CDR2 SYGVQD (reference sequence). The input for sequencing was CD8+ T cells sorted from PBMCs, taken around 25 months after vaccination. The chain recombines TRBV10-1 with TRBJ2-5; D is perhaps TRBD1 (6 bases). The TCR originated in a man in his fifties or sixties who received an inactivated influenza vaccine. Here the CDR3 DNA reads TGCGCCAGCAGCAAGGACCCAGGGGATCGGGAAGAGACCCAGTACTTC. Protein: CASSKDPGDREETQYF.